This T cell receptor (beta chain) was sequenced during a study of cytomegalovirus exposure and HLA in healthy donors. Whole-study findings and limits: Through in vitro validation, a few CMV-associated chains were shown to be specific for CMV antigens. The dataset shows that most TCR sequences were rare, while some public TCRs occurred in many donors.

Note on this clone: No antigen is known for it.

The CDR3 totals 14 residues. Trimming at V came to 10 bases and at J to 4 bases, leaving 10 bases not matched to a gene. The germline gives CDR1 LNHDA, CDR2 SQIVND (reference sequence). The table came from immunoSEQ multiplex PCR; TCRdb's copy has only in-frame clones and leaves some out. The table has hundreds of thousands of clones, roughly 87% seen once; the top ten hold about 2%. The sample was PBMCs. The TCR comes from a woman under 30 in good health and CMV-seropositive. V gene TRBV19 combines with J gene TRBJ1-5; 7 bases agree with TRBD1. CDR3 in amino acids: CATTRTGSNQPQHF. The CDR3 nucleotides read TGTGCCACAACCCGGACAGGTTCTAATCAGCCCCAGCATTTT. Filled out from reference TRBV19 and TRBJ1-5, the complete variable domain reads DGGITQSPKYLFRKEGQNVTLSCEQNLNHDAMYWYRQDPGQGLRLIYYSQIVNDFQKGDIAEGYSVSREKKESFPLTVTSAQKNPTAFYLCATTRTGSNQPQHFGDGTRLSIL.